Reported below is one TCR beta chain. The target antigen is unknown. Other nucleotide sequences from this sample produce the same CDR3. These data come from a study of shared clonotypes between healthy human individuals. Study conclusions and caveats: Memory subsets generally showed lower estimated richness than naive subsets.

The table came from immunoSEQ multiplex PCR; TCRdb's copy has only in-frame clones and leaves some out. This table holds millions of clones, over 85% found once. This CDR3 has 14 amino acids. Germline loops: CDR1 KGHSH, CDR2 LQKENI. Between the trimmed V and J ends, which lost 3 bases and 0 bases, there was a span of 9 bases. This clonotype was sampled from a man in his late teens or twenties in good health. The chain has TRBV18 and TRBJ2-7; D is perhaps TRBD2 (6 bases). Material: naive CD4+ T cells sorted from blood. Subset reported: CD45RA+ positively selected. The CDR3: CASSPDGSSYEQYF. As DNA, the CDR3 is TGTGCCAGCTCACCCGACGGGAGCTCCTACGAGCAGTACTTC.